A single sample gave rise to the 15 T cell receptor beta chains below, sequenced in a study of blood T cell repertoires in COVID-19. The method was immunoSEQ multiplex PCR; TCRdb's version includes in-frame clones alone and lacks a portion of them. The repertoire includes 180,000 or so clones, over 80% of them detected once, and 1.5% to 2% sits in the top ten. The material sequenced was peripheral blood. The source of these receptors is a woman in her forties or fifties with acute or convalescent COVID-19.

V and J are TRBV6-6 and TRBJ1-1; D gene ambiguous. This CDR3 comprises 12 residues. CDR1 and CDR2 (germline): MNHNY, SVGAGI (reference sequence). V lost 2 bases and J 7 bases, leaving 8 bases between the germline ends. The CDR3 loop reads CASSYLQVEAFF. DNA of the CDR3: TGTGCCAGCAGTTACCTCCAGGTTGAAGCTTTCTTT.

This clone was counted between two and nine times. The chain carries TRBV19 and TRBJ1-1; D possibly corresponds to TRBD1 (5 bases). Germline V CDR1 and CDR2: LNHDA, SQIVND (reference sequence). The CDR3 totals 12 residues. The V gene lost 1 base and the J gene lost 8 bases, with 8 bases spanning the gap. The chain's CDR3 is CASSIVRGEAFF. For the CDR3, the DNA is TGTGCCAGTAGTATAGTCCGGGGGGAAGCTTTCTTT.

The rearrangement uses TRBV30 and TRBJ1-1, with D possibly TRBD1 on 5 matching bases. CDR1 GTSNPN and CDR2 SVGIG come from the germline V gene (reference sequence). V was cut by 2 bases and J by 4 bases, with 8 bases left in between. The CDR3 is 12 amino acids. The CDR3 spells CAWSQGVTEAFF. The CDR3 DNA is TGTGCCTGGAGTCAAGGGGTCACTGAAGCTTTCTTT.

CDR3 in amino acids: CASSLAGTAGGGGTDTQYF. The CDR3 DNA reads TGTGCCAGCAGCCTAGCAGGGACAGCGGGGGGGGGAGGCACAGATACGCAGTATTTT. The rearrangement links TRBV4-2 to TRBJ2-3, with 10 bases identical to TRBD2. The V gene's germline CDR1 is LGHNA and CDR2 YNFKEQ. This CDR3 has 19 residues. Trimming cost V 4 bases and J 1 base; bases outside gene matches: 14.

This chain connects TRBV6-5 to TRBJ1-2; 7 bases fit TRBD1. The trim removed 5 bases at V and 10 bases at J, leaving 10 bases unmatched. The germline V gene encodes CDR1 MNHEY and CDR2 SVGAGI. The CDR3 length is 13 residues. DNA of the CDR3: TGTGCCAGCAGTCCACCCGGGACAGCAATCTACACCTTC. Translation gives CASSPPGTAIYTF.

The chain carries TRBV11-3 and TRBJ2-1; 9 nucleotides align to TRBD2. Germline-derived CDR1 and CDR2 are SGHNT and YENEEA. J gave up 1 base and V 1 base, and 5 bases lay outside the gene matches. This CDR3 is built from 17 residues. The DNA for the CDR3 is TGTGCCAGCAGCTTAGGTCTAGCGGGGCGATCCTACAATGAGCAGTTCTTC. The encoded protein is CASSLGLAGRSYNEQFF.

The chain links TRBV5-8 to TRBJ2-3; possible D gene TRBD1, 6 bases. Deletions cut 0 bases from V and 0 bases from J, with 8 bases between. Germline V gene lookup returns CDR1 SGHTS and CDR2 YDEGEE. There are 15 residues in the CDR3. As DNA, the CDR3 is TGTGCCAGCAGCTTGGTAGGGGGTAGCACAGATACGCAGTATTTT. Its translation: CASSLVGGSTDTQYF.

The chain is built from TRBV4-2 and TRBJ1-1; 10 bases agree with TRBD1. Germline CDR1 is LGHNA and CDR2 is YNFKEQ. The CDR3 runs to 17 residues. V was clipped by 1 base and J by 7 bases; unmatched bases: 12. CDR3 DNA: TGTGCCAGCAGCCAAGTTGGGGGGGCCGGGACAGGGGATGAAGCTTTCTTT. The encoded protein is CASSQVGGAGTGDEAFF.

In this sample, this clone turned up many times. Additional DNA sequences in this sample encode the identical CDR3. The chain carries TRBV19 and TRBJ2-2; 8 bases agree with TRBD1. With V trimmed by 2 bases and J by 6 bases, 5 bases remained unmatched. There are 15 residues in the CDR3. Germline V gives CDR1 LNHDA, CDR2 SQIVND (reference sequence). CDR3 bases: TGTGCCAGTAGTATACAGGGGGCCGGACCCGGGGAGCTGTTTTTT. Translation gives CASSIQGAGPGELFF.

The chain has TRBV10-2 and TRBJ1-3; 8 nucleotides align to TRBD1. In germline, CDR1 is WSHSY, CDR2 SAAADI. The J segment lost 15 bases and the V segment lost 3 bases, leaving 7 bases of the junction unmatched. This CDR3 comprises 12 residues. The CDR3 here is CASSEGDRLGYF. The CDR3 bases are TGCGCCAGCAGTGAAGGGGACAGGTTGGGATATTTT.

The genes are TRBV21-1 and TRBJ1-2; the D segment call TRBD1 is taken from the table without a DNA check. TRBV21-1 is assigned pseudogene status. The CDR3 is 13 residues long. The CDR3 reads CASRTGGSGGYTF. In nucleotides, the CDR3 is TGTGCCAGCAGGACAGGGGGGTCAGGCGGCTACACCTTC.

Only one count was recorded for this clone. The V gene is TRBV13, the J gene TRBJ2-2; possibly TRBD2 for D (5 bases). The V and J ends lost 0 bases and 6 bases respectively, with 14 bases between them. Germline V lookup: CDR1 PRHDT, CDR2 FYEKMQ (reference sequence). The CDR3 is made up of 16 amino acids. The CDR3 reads CASSLGGLSAAGELFF. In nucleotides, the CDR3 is TGTGCCAGCAGCTTAGGTGGACTGTCAGCGGCCGGGGAGCTGTTTTTT.

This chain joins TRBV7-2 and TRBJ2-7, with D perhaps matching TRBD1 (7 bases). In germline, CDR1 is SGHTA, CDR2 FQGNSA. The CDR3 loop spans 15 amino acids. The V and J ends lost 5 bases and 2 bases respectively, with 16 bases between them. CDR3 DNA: TGTGCCAGCAGCCAAGTCCAGGGGGGCCCCTACGAGCAGTACTTC. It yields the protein CASSQVQGGPYEQYF.

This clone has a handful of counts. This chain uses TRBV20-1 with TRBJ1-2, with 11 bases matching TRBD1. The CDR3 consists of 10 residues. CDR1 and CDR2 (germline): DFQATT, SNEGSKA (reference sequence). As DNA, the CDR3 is TGCCCCGGGACAGGGGGTGGCTACACCTTC. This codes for CPGTGGGYTF.

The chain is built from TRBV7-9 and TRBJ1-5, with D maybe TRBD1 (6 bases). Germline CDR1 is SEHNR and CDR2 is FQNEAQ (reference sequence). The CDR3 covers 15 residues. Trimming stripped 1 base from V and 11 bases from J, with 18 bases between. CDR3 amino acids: CASSLGQDLIQTQHF. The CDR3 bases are TGTGCCAGCAGCTTAGGACAGGATTTGATCCAGACCCAGCATTTT.